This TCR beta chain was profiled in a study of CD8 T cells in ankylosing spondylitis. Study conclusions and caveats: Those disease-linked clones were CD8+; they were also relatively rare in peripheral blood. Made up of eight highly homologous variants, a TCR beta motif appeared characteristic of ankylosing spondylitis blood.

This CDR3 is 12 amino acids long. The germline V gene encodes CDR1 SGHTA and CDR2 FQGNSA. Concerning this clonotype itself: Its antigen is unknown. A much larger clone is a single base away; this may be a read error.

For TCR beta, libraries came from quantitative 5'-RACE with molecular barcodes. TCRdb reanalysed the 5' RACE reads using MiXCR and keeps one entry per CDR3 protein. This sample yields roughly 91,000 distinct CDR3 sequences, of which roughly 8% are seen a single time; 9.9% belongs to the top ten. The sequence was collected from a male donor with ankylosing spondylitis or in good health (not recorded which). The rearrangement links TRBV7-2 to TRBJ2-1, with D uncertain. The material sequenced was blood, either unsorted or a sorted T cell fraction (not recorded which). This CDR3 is CASNLAVNEQFF. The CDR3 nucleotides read TGTGCCAGCAACTTAGCCGTCAATGAGCAGTTCTTC.